The source of this T cell receptor beta chain is a study of preoperative IRX-2 immunotherapy in early breast cancer. The repertoire was sequenced with immunoSEQ multiplex PCR; TCRdb's copy has only in-frame clones and lacks some. The sample consists of roughly 99,000 clones, approximately 90% of them appearing once. Stated treatment: preoperative locoregional IRX-2 cytokine immunotherapy. Preoperative locoregional IRX-2 cytokine immunotherapy was tested in the phase Ib source study. This CDR3 is built from 14 residues. The V gene lost 0 bases and the J gene lost 1 base, with 6 bases spanning the gap. Germline CDR1 SGHDN, CDR2 FVKESK.

The gene calls are TRBV14 and TRBJ1-2; D unresolved. The TCR originated in a human donor with breast cancer. The sequences come from tumor tissue, collected after IRX-2 immunotherapy. The CDR3, as DNA: TGTGCCAGCAGCCAAGATCTTGGTAACTATGGCTACACCTTC. Its translation is CASSQDLGNYGYTF. Full variable domain (missing parts from reference TRBV14 and TRBJ1-2): EAGVTQFPSHSVIEKGQTVTLRCDPISGHDNLYWYRRVMGKEIKFLLHFVKESKQDESGMPNNRFLAERTGGTYSTLKVQPAELEDSGVYFCASSQDLGNYGYTFGSGTRLTVV.